This entry concerns a single T cell receptor (beta chain). Its specific antigen is unknown. Base qualities are missing; no much larger clone stands one base away. Cut back by 2 bases and 0 bases, the V and J ends lie 14 bases apart. The CDR1 and CDR2 encoded by the germline V gene are SGHAT and FQNNGV. The CDR3 spans 18 residues, from the cysteine through the phenylalanine. The entry retains the CDR3 DNA only, 54 bases that are in frame from base 1. Each collaborating institution followed its own protocols to collect whole blood in K2EDTA tubes. For TCRbeta analysis, collaborators shipped samples as frozen whole blood, isolated PBMCs, or DNA extracted from either of those sample types. These data belong to a study of blood T cell repertoires in COVID-19 (dated by TCRdb to 2020 to 2021). Regarding the study in general: Samples covering the acute and convalescent phases of COVID-19 were provided by collaborators in the United States, Italy and Spain. Sample metadata almost always included a de-identified subject ID, COVID-19 status, age in years and sex. Where HLA class I and class II types were available, the types were taken from metadata supplied by the sample provider, not from assay-based typing. The repertoires were made available in a free public database intended to serve as a resource for research on the immune response to SARS-CoV-2. Samples were obtained from the ongoing ImmuneRACE study (first 160 participants) and from about 1,300 subjects provided by 6 global collaborators. The material from the prospective study consisted of cDNA or gDNA derived from T cells, B-cell-depleted T cells, or PBMCs. The dataset comprised deeply sampled blood TCRbeta repertoires from subjects exposed to, actively infected with, or recovered from COVID-19.

TCRbeta CDR3 regions were amplified from genomic DNA using the immunoSEQ Assay, a bias-controlled multiplex PCR. The paper's data handling went like this. The number of nucleated cells in each sample was estimated from the amplification of reference gene primers within the assay. To quantify the absolute abundance of each unique TCRbeta CDR3 rearrangement, sequence reads were collapsed and filtered. For each sample, productive Simpson clonality was calculated as the square root of Simpson's diversity index over productive rearrangements. This is the immuneACCESS table as TCRdb keeps it, with only in-frame sequences that have V and J called. A part of the clones is gone; compared with another copy, unresolved V genes explain less than half, and the rest is unexplained. That table gives V, J and clone size, and the DNA gave D and trimming. The sample table lists approximately 240,000 clones, 65% to 80% of them with a count of one. Roughly 4.2% of the sample is taken by the ten largest.

The full study reports these points: The quantity of clinical and demographic metadata differed by source and by participant and was supplied without curation.

The V gene is TRBV11-2 and the J gene is TRBJ1-6; TRBD1 is a possible D gene, resting on 6 matching bases. Sequenced sample: peripheral blood. The receptor was derived from a woman between 40 and 50 years old with active or convalescent COVID-19. At the DNA level, the sequence is TGTGCCAGCAGCTTAAGGGGGGGATTGGTCTCCTATAATTCACCCCTCCACTTT. It encodes CASSLRGGLVSYNSPLHF.